This TCR beta chain was sequenced in a study of beta chain features in type 1 diabetes. The study's findings and limits: Shortening of TCRB CDR3s, moderate but significant, appeared in all four CD4+ subsets of Type 1 diabetes patients.

The CDR3 contains 13 residues. V lost 0 bases, J lost 7 bases, and 10 bases lay in between. Germline CDR1 SGDLS, CDR2 YYNGEE. This clone came up a few times. Its antigen is as yet unknown. TCRB transcripts that were expressed got sequenced, as all of the isolated RNA had been reverse transcribed. The method was immunoSEQ multiplex PCR; TCRdb's version includes in-frame clones alone and lacks a portion of them. The table has 250,000 to 350,000 clones, 14% seen once. Specimen: naive CD4+ T cells from blood. The chain recombines TRBV9 with TRBJ1-2; D unclear. The clonotype comes from a man aged 25 to 45 with type 1 diabetes. The CDR3, as DNA: TGTGCCAGCAGCGTAGGCTCTGTCGGTGGCTACACCTTC. It codes for CASSVGSVGGYTF.